A selection of T cell receptor beta chains follows, all from one sample in a study of T cell responses to AZD1222 COVID-19 vaccine. Produced via immunoSEQ multiplex PCR; TCRdb's table is partial and in-frame only. The data show just under 55,000 clones, about 85% seen once. The starting material was peripheral blood, obtained on day 0 of AZD1222 vaccination. These receptor sequences come from an adult in good health. CDR3s include the opening cysteine and the closing phenylalanine or tryptophan. A D gene is named only where the DNA matches it firmly. A row's size may be missing; if present it is once, few, many or a size class.

clone size,D gene,J gene,V gene,CDR3 length,CDR3 protein,CDR3 DNA
few,-,TRBJ2-1,TRBV5-4,16,CASSASGLSSYNEQFF,TGTGCCAGCAGCGCGTCAGGACTAAGCTCCTACAATGAGCAGTTCTTC
once,-,TRBJ2-1,TRBV3-1/TRBV3-2,16,CASSQDGGTRYNEQFF,TGTGCCAGCAGCCAAGATGGAGGGACTCGCTACAATGAGCAGTTCTTC
-,-,TRBJ2-7,TRBV18,15,CASSTYSTVSYEQYF,TGTGCCAGCTCTACGTACTCCACAGTATCCTACGAGCAGTACTTC
-,-,TRBJ2-3,TRBV7-9,16,CASTTPKAGGTDTQYF,TGTGCCAGCACCACCCCCAAGGCAGGGGGGACAGATACGCAGTATTTT
few,-,TRBJ1-3,TRBV7-2,15,CASSRGGSSGNTIYF,TGTGCCAGCAGCAGAGGGGGGAGCTCTGGAAACACCATATATTTT
-,TRBD1,TRBJ1-4,TRBV6-2/TRBV6-3,16,CASSYDRGLESEKLFF,TGTGCCAGCAGTTACGACAGGGGGCTAGAATCAGAAAAACTGTTTTTT
-,-,TRBJ2-7,TRBV3-1/TRBV3-2,14,CASSQDVGSYEQYF,TGTGCCAGCAGCCAAGATGTGGGCTCCTACGAGCAGTACTTC
-,-,TRBJ2-2,TRBV18,15,CASSPKTSRTGELFF,TGTGCCAGCTCACCCAAAACTAGCCGAACCGGGGAGCTGTTTTTT
-,-,TRBJ1-2,TRBV7-9,12,CASSLGGYGYTF,TGTGCCAGCAGCTTAGGTGGCTATGGCTACACCTTC
-,TRBD1,TRBJ2-5,TRBV5-6,14,CASSPGQYQETQYF,TGTGCCAGCAGCCCGGGACAGTACCAAGAGACCCAGTACTTC
few,-,TRBJ2-7,TRBV4-2,14,CASSQEFRVHEQYF,TGTGCCAGCAGCCAAGAATTCCGGGTCCACGAGCAGTACTTC
-,-,TRBJ2-3,TRBV28,17,CASSFLLGRGHPDTQYF,TGTGCCAGCAGTTTCTTATTGGGTCGCGGGCACCCAGATACGCAGTATTTT
-,-,TRBJ2-5,TRBV11-2,12,CASSLSFETQYF,TGTGCCAGCAGCTTAAGTTTTGAGACCCAGTACTTC
few,-,TRBJ1-1,TRBV2,13,CASSEKYNTEAFF,TGTGCCAGCAGTGAGAAGTACAACACTGAAGCTTTCTTT
few,TRBD2,TRBJ2-7,TRBV4-1,14,CASSLNRGDYEQYF,TGCGCCAGCAGCCTCAATCGGGGGGACTACGAGCAGTACTTC
-,-,TRBJ2-1,TRBV19,15,CASSIRQVSYNEQFF,TGTGCCAGTAGTATTAGGCAAGTCTCCTACAATGAGCAGTTCTTC
-,-,TRBJ2-7,TRBV6-2/TRBV6-3,13,CASSYSNENEQYF,TGTGCCAGCAGTTACTCGAACGAAAACGAGCAGTACTTC